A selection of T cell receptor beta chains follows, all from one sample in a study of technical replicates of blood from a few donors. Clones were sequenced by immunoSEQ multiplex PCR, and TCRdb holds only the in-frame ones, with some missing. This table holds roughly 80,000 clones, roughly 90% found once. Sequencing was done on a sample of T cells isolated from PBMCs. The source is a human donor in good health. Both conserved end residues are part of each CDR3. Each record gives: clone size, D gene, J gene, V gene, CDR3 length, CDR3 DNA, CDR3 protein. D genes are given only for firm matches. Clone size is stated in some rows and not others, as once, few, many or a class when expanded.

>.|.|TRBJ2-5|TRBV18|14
TGTGCCAGCTCACCAAAAGCGTCACAAGAGACCCAGTACTTC
CASSPKASQETQYF
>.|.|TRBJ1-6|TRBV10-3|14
TGTGCCATCAGTGAGTACAGTACTAATTCACCCCTCCACTTT
CAISEYSTNSPLHF
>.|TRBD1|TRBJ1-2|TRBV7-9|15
TGTGCCAGCAGGTTCTCCGGGACAGGAGAAAATGGCTACACCTTC
CASRFSGTGENGYTF
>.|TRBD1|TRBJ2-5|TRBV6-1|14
TGTGCCAGCAGTGGGACAGGGTGGGGTGAGACCCAGTACTTC
CASSGTGWGETQYF
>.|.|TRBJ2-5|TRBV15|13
TGTGCCACCAGCAGCCTAGTCGAAGAGACCCAGTACTTC
CATSSLVEETQYF
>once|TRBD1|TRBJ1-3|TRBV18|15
TGTGCCAGCTCACCATCAGGGGGCTCTGGAAACACCATATATTTT
CASSPSGGSGNTIYF
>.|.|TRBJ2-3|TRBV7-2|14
TGTGCCAGCAGCTTAGGGCTTTCCACAGATACGCAGTATTTT
CASSLGLSTDTQYF
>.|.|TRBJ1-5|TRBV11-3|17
TGTGCCAGCAGCTTAGTCTGTTACCTAAATAGCAATCAGCCCCAGCATTTT
CASSLVCYLNSNQPQHF
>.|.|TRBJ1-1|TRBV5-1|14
TGCGCCAGCAGCCTAGGGGACGGGGGGACTGAAGCTTTCTTT
CASSLGDGGTEAFF
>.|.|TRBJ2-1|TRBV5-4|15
TGTGCCAGCAGCATTGATGCGGGATCCTACAATGAGCAGTTCTTC
CASSIDAGSYNEQFF
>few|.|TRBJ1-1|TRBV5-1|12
TGCGCCAGCAGCTTGACTGGCACTGAAGCTTTCTTT
CASSLTGTEAFF
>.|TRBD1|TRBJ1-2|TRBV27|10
TGTGCCAGACAGGGGGGAGGCTACACCTTC
CARQGGGYTF
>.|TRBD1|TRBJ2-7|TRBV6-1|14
TGTGCCAGCAGTGAAGCCTGGGACAGGGCCGAGCAGTACTTC
CASSEAWDRAEQYF
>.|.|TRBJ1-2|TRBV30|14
TGTGCCTGGGACCTCGGCCCAGGGAACTATGGCTACACCTTC
CAWDLGPGNYGYTF
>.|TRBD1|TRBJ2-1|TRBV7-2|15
TGTGCCAGCAGCCGGCCGGGACAGGGAGACAATGAGCAGTTCTTC
CASSRPGQGDNEQFF
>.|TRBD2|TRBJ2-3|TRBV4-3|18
TGCGCCAGCAGCCAAGGACTAGCGGGAGCAGGATGGGCAGATACGCAGTATTTT
CASSQGLAGAGWADTQYF
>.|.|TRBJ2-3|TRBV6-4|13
TGTGCCAGCAGTGATTTTTCGCTAAATACGCAGTATTTT
CASSDFSLNTQYF
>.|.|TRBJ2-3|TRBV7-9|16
TGTGCCAGCAGCTACCAAGGACTTTCCTCCACAGATACGCAGTATTTT
CASSYQGLSSTDTQYF